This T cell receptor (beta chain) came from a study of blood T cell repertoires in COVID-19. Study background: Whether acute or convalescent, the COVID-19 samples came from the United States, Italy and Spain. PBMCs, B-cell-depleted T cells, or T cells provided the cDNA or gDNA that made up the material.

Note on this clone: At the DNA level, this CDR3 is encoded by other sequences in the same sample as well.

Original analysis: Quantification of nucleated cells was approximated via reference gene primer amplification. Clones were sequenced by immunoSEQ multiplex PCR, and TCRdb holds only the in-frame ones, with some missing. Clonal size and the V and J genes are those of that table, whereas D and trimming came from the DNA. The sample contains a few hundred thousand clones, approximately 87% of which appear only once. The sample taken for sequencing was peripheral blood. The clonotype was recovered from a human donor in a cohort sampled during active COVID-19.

CDR3 coding DNA: TGTGCCAGTAGTAAAGGAACTAGCGGGAGCTACGAGCAGTACTTC. It is translated as CASSKGTSGSYEQYF. The chain has TRBV19 and TRBJ2-7; TRBD2 aligns across 11 bases. The CDR3 is 15 amino acids. The V gene's germline CDR1 is LNHDA and CDR2 SQIVND (reference sequence). V lost 4 bases and J lost 3; bases outside the gene matches: 5.